Listed below are T cell receptor beta chains from one sample, sequenced in a study of pediatric ulcerative colitis. TCRdb's table, derived via immunoSEQ multiplex PCR, lists solely in-frame clones and lacks some. The table records more than 50,000 clones, over 80% of them present only once. The sample was blood. The receptors shown here come from a boy aged 10-17 years who was a control in a study of pediatric ulcerative colitis. The conserved cysteine and the conserved F or W are not part of the CDR3 here. Size is omitted from some rows. Given values are once, few, many or a class for expanded clones.

v_gene,abundance,CDR3aa
TRBV5-8,once,ASSLGTQGADEQY
TRBV19,few,ASRQGQGRYGYT
TRBV25-1,NA,ASSEGTSGDYEQY
TRBV25-1,few,ASRGPRPAEQY
TRBV19,NA,ASSIDRRARTEAF
TRBV11-2,NA,ASSRRGLSTDTQY
TRBV5-4,NA,ASSLKNSGDTQY
TRBV7-3,NA,ASSFGPNTEAF
TRBV6-1,NA,ASINRGRPYEQY
TRBV9,NA,ASSGSGRPHYGYT
TRBV7-9,NA,ASSLEQGSSYEQY
TRBV18,NA,ASSPEIANVEQF
TRBV6-1,NA,ASSEGSSGANVLT
TRBV30,NA,AWSGLGPYNYGYT
TRBV18,NA,ASSSGRSEKLF
TRBV9,NA,ASSARGPYNEQF
TRBV7-6,NA,ASRSRRLAEETQY
TRBV19,NA,ASSITVQSGNTIY
TRBV7-8,NA,ASSLGRDPRQPQH
TRBV19,NA,ASSTGTAYSYEQY
TRBV2,NA,ASSMLLAGEVDTQY
TRBV11-3,NA,ASSLDPNYEQY
TRBV4-3,NA,ASSQEGYLRNTIY
TRBV28,NA,ASSPAGGREVFVGYEQY
TRBV5-4,NA,ASSPGQGVRELF
TRBV18,NA,ASSAMVRGGNQPQH
TRBV5-6,NA,ASSLTGKQPQH
TRBV7-9,few,ASGGAYGYT
TRBV19,NA,ASSATQTGLNTEAF
TRBV18,NA,ASSPRQGFSYEQY
TRBV10-3,NA,AISDGTENTEAF
TRBV7-7,NA,ASSPMGRTQETQY
TRBV4-3,NA,ASSPNPGGGNTEAF
TRBV4-1,NA,ASSSERGTYEQY
TRBV18,NA,ASSPSVGHRNTEAF
TRBV19,few,ASSPRPGHYEQY
TRBV23-1,NA,ASSQSPGTGDPNTEAF
TRBV6-6,NA,ASRPGLAGTGY
TRBV7-9,NA,ASRPGTSRETQY
TRBV6-5,NA,ASSTKGRGYYEQY
TRBV5-3,NA,AVMGGEKLF